The T cell receptor (beta chain) described here comes from a study of blood T cell repertoires in COVID-19 (dated by TCRdb to the early 2020s). Describing the broader study: The collaborator samples originated in the United States, Italy and Spain and spanned the acute and convalescent phases of COVID-19. The prospective study material was composed of cDNA or gDNA derived from T cells, B-cell-depleted T cells, or PBMCs. The sample metadata nearly always contained a de-identified subject ID, COVID-19 status, age in years and sex. Samples were obtained from the ongoing ImmuneRACE study (first 160 participants) and from 1,200 or so subjects provided by 6 global collaborators. Where available, HLA class I and class II types were obtained from metadata supplied by the sample provider rather than from assay-based typing. A freely available public database, intended as a resource for researchers studying the immune response to SARS-CoV-2, is where the repertoires were released. Subjects who had been exposed to COVID-19, were actively infected with it, or had recovered from it provided the deeply sampled blood TCRbeta repertoires that made up the dataset.

Study-wide conclusions, independent of this receptor: How much clinical and demographic metadata was included differed by source and by participant, and the metadata was provided uncurated.

TCRbeta CDR3 regions were amplified from genomic DNA using the immunoSEQ Assay, a bias-controlled multiplex PCR. The published analysis was carried out like this. Within the assay, amplification of reference gene primers was used to estimate how many nucleated cells each sample contained. Sequence reads were collapsed and filtered to measure the absolute abundance of every unique TCRbeta CDR3 rearrangement. For each sample, productive Simpson clonality was calculated as the square root of Simpson's diversity index over productive rearrangements. TCRdb holds this immuneACCESS table with in-frame rearrangements only. Some clones are missing; in checked studies, unresolved V genes explain under half, and the rest has no known cause. V and J calls and clone size are given by that table; D and trimming were obtained from the DNA. In this sample the table shows over 400,000 clones, roughly nine tenths of which occur a single time. The ten largest account for 7.5% to 9.5% of the sample.

One collaborating source in Seattle enrolled patients during active infection and followed them longitudinally through the course of disease. The collaborating institutions used their own protocols to collect whole blood in K2EDTA tubes. For TCRbeta analysis, collaborators shipped samples in one of three forms: frozen whole blood, isolated PBMCs, or DNA extracted from either of those sample types. This clone appeared a single time. Its antigen remains unidentified. One base away there is no much larger clone; base qualities are not given. The germline V gene (reference sequence) supplies CDR1 SGHKS and CDR2 YYEKEE. From cysteine to phenylalanine, the CDR3 is 13 amino acids long. Left in the record is the CDR3 DNA by itself, 39 bases read in frame from the first base. V is cut by 3 bases and J by 4 bases, and the space between the germline ends is 10 bases.

This sequence uses TRBV5-5 and TRBJ1-1; a weak D assignment points to TRBD1 (6 bases agree). Sequencing was done on a sample of peripheral blood. The sequence came from a woman aged 45-59 years with COVID-19, enrolled during active disease. The CDR3 in this case is CASSSTGRTEAFF. Read as DNA, the sequence is TGTGCCAGCAGCTCAACAGGGCGCACTGAAGCTTTCTTT.